This entry features one T cell receptor (beta chain) sequence. Its matching antigen is unknown. The data stem from a study of T cell responses to AZD1222 COVID-19 vaccine. General study results and limits: Unmutated variant regions are reportedly targeted by nearly half of spike-specific TCRs. Only 5 to 7 AZD1222 recipients were seropositive at baseline. Every sample of the repertoires postdated the peak T cell response.

Here immunoSEQ multiplex PCR was the method, and the copy in TCRdb shows in-frame clones only, minus some. The sample includes fewer than 200,000 clones, just over 85% of them seen just once. The V gene lost 1 base and the J gene lost 7 bases, with 14 bases spanning the gap. The germline V gene encodes CDR1 LNHDA and CDR2 SQIVND (reference sequence). The CDR3 is 15 residues long. The TCR originated in an adult who received the AZD1222 COVID-19 vaccine. The sequenced sample was peripheral blood, obtained 28 days after the second AZD1222 dose. The chain combines TRBV19 with TRBJ2-1; D might be TRBD2 (5 bases). CDR3 coding DNA: TGTGCCAGTAGTATAGGAGGGCTTTTGGGGAATGAGCAGTTCTTC. Protein: CASSIGGLLGNEQFF.